The TCR beta chain described here comes from a study of early T cells in non-severe SARS-CoV-2 infection. Study at large: Sequencing of bulk RNA from unsorted whole blood was done, without chain pairing. Study-level points and caveats: There was a bias toward anti-spike CD8 responses in VDJdb matching, which missed private and CD4 specificities.

Individual cDNA molecules received unique molecular identifiers during library preparation. TCRdb itself ran the 5' RACE reads through MiXCR, one entry per CDR3 protein. The profile shows fewer than 85,000 distinct CDR3 sequences, about 16% of them singletons. The sample holds a few counts of this clonotype. Its antigen is as yet unknown. Germline V gene data show CDR1 as SQVTM and CDR2 as ANQGSEA. V shed 4 bases and J shed 4 bases, with 14 bases lying between them. The length of the CDR3 is 13 residues. Sequencing was carried out using whole blood. This TCR was recovered from an adult who was a healthcare worker with PCR-confirmed SARS-CoV-2 infection or an uninfected control (not recorded which). V usage is TRBV29-1 and J usage is TRBJ2-7; a weak D match, TRBD2 (6 bases). The CDR3 is CSVGERAGYEQYF. CDR3 DNA sequence: TGCAGCGTTGGCGAGCGGGCTGGTTACGAGCAGTACTTC.